These T cell receptor beta chains were read from a single sample in a study of blood T cell repertoires in COVID-19. TCRdb keeps only in-frame clones here, not all; method: immunoSEQ multiplex PCR. The data show approximately 160,000 clones, approximately 90% seen once. The sequenced sample was peripheral blood. These receptors all come from a man between 45 and 60 years old with acute or convalescent COVID-19. The CDR3 runs from the conserved cysteine through the conserved F or W. The order of the fields is D gene, V gene, J gene, clone size, CDR3 DNA, CDR3 protein. A D gene is named only where the DNA matches it firmly. Part of the rows lack a size; the others show once, few, many or a class for expanded clones.

D: .
V: TRBV5-6
J: TRBJ1-1
size: .
DNA: TGTGCCAGCGGTCGGGTCGGTGAAGCTTTCTTT
CDR3: CASGRVGEAFF

D: .
V: TRBV18
J: TRBJ2-1
size: once
DNA: TGTGCCAGCTCACCACTAGAATCTTCCTACAATGAGCAGTTCTTC
CDR3: CASSPLESSYNEQFF

D: TRBD2
V: TRBV9
J: TRBJ2-1
size: .
DNA: TGTGCCAGCAGCGTCCGAGCGGGAGGGAATGAGCAGTTCTTC
CDR3: CASSVRAGGNEQFF

D: .
V: TRBV30
J: TRBJ1-1
size: once
DNA: TGTGCCTGGAGTCGGTTTTCTGAAGCTTTCTTT
CDR3: CAWSRFSEAFF

D: .
V: TRBV5-1
J: TRBJ2-3
size: .
DNA: TGCGCCAGCAGCTTTTCTGGGCTAGCTGGAGATACGCAGTATTTT
CDR3: CASSFSGLAGDTQYF

D: .
V: TRBV7-8
J: TRBJ1-4
size: .
DNA: TGTGCCAGCAGCTTACTACCCCCTAATGAAAAACTGTTTTTT
CDR3: CASSLLPPNEKLFF

D: .
V: TRBV2
J: TRBJ2-1
size: few
DNA: TGTGCCAGCAGTAAGCGGATCGACAATGAGCAGTTCTTC
CDR3: CASSKRIDNEQFF

D: .
V: TRBV18
J: TRBJ2-2
size: .
DNA: TGTGCCAGCTCACCACTCCTACTCCACACCGGGGAGCTGTTTTTT
CDR3: CASSPLLLHTGELFF

D: .
V: TRBV7-9
J: TRBJ2-3
size: .
DNA: TGTGCCAGCAGCGCGCCGGATTGGGCTGGAGATACGCAGTATTTT
CDR3: CASSAPDWAGDTQYF

D: TRBD2
V: TRBV7-3
J: TRBJ2-1
size: .
DNA: TGTGCCAGCAGCCCCGGGTCTAGCGGAAACAATGAGCAGTTCTTC
CDR3: CASSPGSSGNNEQFF

D: .
V: TRBV5-6
J: TRBJ1-2
size: .
DNA: TGTGCCAGCAGCTTGGCAGGGGTCTATGGCTACACCTTC
CDR3: CASSLAGVYGYTF

D: TRBD1
V: TRBV27
J: TRBJ2-7
size: once
DNA: TGTGCCAGCAGTGCCACCGGGACAGGGTGGCCCGAGCAGTACTTC
CDR3: CASSATGTGWPEQYF

D: .
V: TRBV27
J: TRBJ1-6
size: .
DNA: TGTGCCAGCAGTTTTCGGTGGGGGGGTAATTCACCCCTCCACTTT
CDR3: CASSFRWGGNSPLHF

D: .
V: TRBV27
J: TRBJ1-4
size: .
DNA: TGTGCCAGCAGCCTTAATGAAAAACTGTTTTTT
CDR3: CASSLNEKLFF

D: .
V: TRBV19
J: TRBJ2-2
size: .
DNA: TGTGCCAGTACCCAGGGGTCGTTCACCGGGGAGCTGTTTTTT
CDR3: CASTQGSFTGELFF

D: TRBD1
V: TRBV7-2
J: TRBJ1-6
size: few
DNA: TGTGCCAGCAGCTTAGGCCTCCGTAGGACAGGAAATTCACCCCTCCACTTT
CDR3: CASSLGLRRTGNSPLHF

D: TRBD2
V: TRBV11-3
J: TRBJ2-2
size: .
DNA: TGTGCCAGCAGCTCGACTAGCGGGACGGTCTTCTCGGAGCTGTTTTTT
CDR3: CASSSTSGTVFSELFF

D: .
V: TRBV9
J: TRBJ2-7
size: .
DNA: TGTGCCAGCAGCGTAGGGGGCTACTCCTACGAGCAGTACTTC
CDR3: CASSVGGYSYEQYF

D: .
V: TRBV28
J: TRBJ2-1
size: .
DNA: TGTGCCAGCAGTATTGTTTGGGGAGGAAACCGCAATGAGCAGTTCTTC
CDR3: CASSIVWGGNRNEQFF

D: TRBD2
V: TRBV28
J: TRBJ2-5
size: .
DNA: TGTGCCAGCAGTAAACTAGCGGGAGGGCCGAGGGAGACCCAGTACTTC
CDR3: CASSKLAGGPRETQYF

D: TRBD1
V: TRBV24-1
J: TRBJ1-2
size: .
DNA: TGTGCCACCAGTGATGGGGGACAGCCAAGCTACACCTTC
CDR3: CATSDGGQPSYTF

D: TRBD2
V: TRBV24-1
J: TRBJ2-3
size: once
DNA: TGTGCCACCAGTTCGGGGGGGGATAACACAGATACGCAGTATTTT
CDR3: CATSSGGDNTDTQYF

D: TRBD2
V: TRBV4-2
J: TRBJ2-5
size: .
DNA: TGTGCCAGCAGCCAAGAGATAACTAGCGGGGCTAAAGAGACCCAGTACTTC
CDR3: CASSQEITSGAKETQYF

D: TRBD1
V: TRBV5-4
J: TRBJ1-1
size: once
DNA: TGTGCCAGCAGGAAGACAGGGGATACTGAAGCTTTCTTT
CDR3: CASRKTGDTEAFF

D: .
V: TRBV7-2
J: TRBJ1-5
size: .
DNA: TGTGCCAGCAGTCTCTCTTCTCAGCCCCAGCATTTT
CDR3: CASSLSSQPQHF

D: TRBD1
V: TRBV28
J: TRBJ2-1
size: .
DNA: TGTGCCAGCAGTACGACAGGGGGTGGGGATGAGCAGTTCTTC
CDR3: CASSTTGGGDEQFF

D: TRBD2
V: TRBV5-1
J: TRBJ2-7
size: .
DNA: TGCGCCAGCAGCGCGCCGGGGGCGGGAGGGGCGGGGGAGCAGTACTTC
CDR3: CASSAPGAGGAGEQYF

D: .
V: TRBV7-9
J: TRBJ2-1
size: .
DNA: TGTGCCAGCAGCTTACTGGGCACGGAGCAGTTCTTC
CDR3: CASSLLGTEQFF

D: .
V: TRBV6-1
J: TRBJ1-4
size: few
DNA: TGTGCCAGCAGTGAGGGGACAAACTTTGATGAAAAACTGTTTTTT
CDR3: CASSEGTNFDEKLFF

D: TRBD2
V: TRBV5-5
J: TRBJ2-3
size: .
DNA: TGTGCCAGCAGCTTGGTGGTTGCGGGGGGTTTCACAGATACGCAGTATTTT
CDR3: CASSLVVAGGFTDTQYF

D: TRBD2
V: TRBV5-5
J: TRBJ2-2
size: once
DNA: TGTGCCAGCAGCCTACTAGCGGGTGCGAACACCGGGGAGCTGTTTTTT
CDR3: CASSLLAGANTGELFF

D: .
V: TRBV2
J: TRBJ2-5
size: .
DNA: TGTGCCAGCAGGGTAGCGGAACAAGAGACCCAGTACTTC
CDR3: CASRVAEQETQYF

D: TRBD1
V: TRBV6-5
J: TRBJ1-2
size: .
DNA: TGTGCCAGCAGTTACGAACCGGGACAGGGCTACACCTTC
CDR3: CASSYEPGQGYTF

D: TRBD1
V: TRBV7-8
J: TRBJ1-1
size: .
DNA: TGTGCCAGCAGCTTAACAGGGGTCACTGAAGCTTTCTTT
CDR3: CASSLTGVTEAFF

D: .
V: TRBV7-6
J: TRBJ2-1
size: once
DNA: TGTGCCAGCAGCTTAAGACCTGGAGATGAGCAGTTCTTC
CDR3: CASSLRPGDEQFF

D: .
V: TRBV9
J: TRBJ1-3
size: .
DNA: TGTGCCAGCAGCCCCAGGCCTGGAAACACCATATATTTT
CDR3: CASSPRPGNTIYF

D: TRBD2
V: TRBV9
J: TRBJ2-1
size: .
DNA: TGTGCCAGCAGCGTAGGCCTAGCGGGAGTTAATGAGCAGTTCTTC
CDR3: CASSVGLAGVNEQFF

D: TRBD1
V: TRBV27
J: TRBJ2-3
size: .
DNA: TGTGCCAGCAGTTGGGACAGGCACGATACGCAGTATTTT
CDR3: CASSWDRHDTQYF

D: .
V: TRBV20-1
J: TRBJ2-7
size: .
DNA: TGCAGTGCTTCAGGTTCCTACGAGCAGTACTTC
CDR3: CSASGSYEQYF

D: .
V: TRBV25-1
J: TRBJ2-3
size: .
DNA: TGTGCCAGCAGTATAGACAGAAGTCCCACAGATACGCAGTATTTT
CDR3: CASSIDRSPTDTQYF

D: .
V: TRBV2
J: TRBJ1-6
size: .
DNA: TGTGCCAGCAAGGCGGCACCAAATTCGCCCCTCCACTTT
CDR3: CASKAAPNSPLHF

D: TRBD1
V: TRBV6-1
J: TRBJ1-4
size: .
DNA: TGTGCCAGCAGTGAACGGACAGGGGGTTTTGAAAAACTGTTTTTT
CDR3: CASSERTGGFEKLFF

D: .
V: TRBV28
J: TRBJ2-1
size: .
DNA: TGTGCCAGCGGGTCAGGGCGAGGCAATGAGCAGTTCTTC
CDR3: CASGSGRGNEQFF